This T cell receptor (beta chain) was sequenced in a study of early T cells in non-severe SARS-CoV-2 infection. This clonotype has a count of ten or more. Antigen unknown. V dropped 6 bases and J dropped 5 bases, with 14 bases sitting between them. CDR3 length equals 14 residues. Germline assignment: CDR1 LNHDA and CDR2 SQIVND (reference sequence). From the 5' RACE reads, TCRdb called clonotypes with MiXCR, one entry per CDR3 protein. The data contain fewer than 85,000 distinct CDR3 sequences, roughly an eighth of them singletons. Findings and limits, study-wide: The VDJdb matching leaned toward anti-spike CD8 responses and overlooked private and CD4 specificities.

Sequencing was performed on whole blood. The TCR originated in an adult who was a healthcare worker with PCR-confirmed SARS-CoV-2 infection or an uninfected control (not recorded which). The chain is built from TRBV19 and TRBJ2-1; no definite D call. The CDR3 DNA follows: TGTGCCAGTAGCCCTAGAAGATACAACAATGAGCAGTTCTTC. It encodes CASSPRRYNNEQFF.